These 25 T cell receptor beta chains originate from one sample sequenced in a study of beta chain features in type 1 diabetes. Broader study findings: People with Type 1 diabetes carried modestly yet significantly shorter TCRB CDR3s in all four CD4+ subsets.

These TCRs' antigens remain unknown. Sequenced material consisted of expressed TCRB transcripts (all of the isolated RNA was reverse transcribed). TCRdb's table, derived via immunoSEQ multiplex PCR, lists solely in-frame clones and lacks some. In the table there are hundreds of thousands of clones, 9.3% of which are singletons. What was sequenced was central memory CD4+ T cells from blood. All receptors come from a man between 25 and 39 years old with type 1 diabetes.

A few counts support this clone. The chain has TRBV7-9 and TRBJ1-1; 7 nucleotides line up with TRBD1. This CDR3 has 13 amino acids. Per germline, CDR1 SEHNR and CDR2 FQNEAQ (reference sequence). The V and J ends lost 2 bases and 11 bases, in that order; junction bases with no gene match: 8. CDR3 protein: CASSLSRQGGAFF. The CDR3 nucleotides read TGTGCCAGCAGCTTATCACGACAGGGCGGTGCTTTCTTT.

This clone has just a few counts. The chain combines TRBV15 with TRBJ2-7; 10 nucleotides match TRBD1. CDR3 length equals 16 residues. Trimming removed 5 bases from V and 2 bases from J; junction bases left unmatched: 9. The germline V gene has CDR1 LNHNV and CDR2 YYDKDF (reference sequence). The CDR3 here is CATSELSGQGTYEQYF. CDR3 bases: TGTGCCACCAGCGAACTATCGGGACAGGGGACCTACGAGCAGTACTTC.

This rearrangement joins TRBV5-1 to TRBJ2-2; D ambiguous. V lost 4 bases, J lost 3 bases, and 4 bases lay in between. Germline values: CDR1 SGHRS, CDR2 YFSETQ. This CDR3 spans 12 amino acids. The DNA for the CDR3 is TGCGCCAGCAGCCCTTACACCGGGGAGCTGTTTTTT. It yields the protein CASSPYTGELFF.

There are a few counts of this clone. The chain uses TRBV18 and TRBJ1-4; D is unresolved. V lost 1 base and J 2 bases, leaving 11 bases between the germline ends. Germline assignment: CDR1 KGHSH and CDR2 LQKENI. This CDR3 comprises 16 residues. The CDR3 here is CASSPRRSGTNEKLFF. In DNA form, the CDR3 reads TGTGCCAGCTCACCACGTCGGTCGGGGACTAATGAAAAACTGTTTTTT.

This chain connects TRBV7-2 to TRBJ2-7; D is undetermined. Germline values: CDR1 SGHTA, CDR2 FQGNSA. V was trimmed by 6 bases and J by 3 bases, leaving 15 bases between them. CDR3 size: 14 residues. CDR3: CASSMESTSYEQYF. Written as DNA, the CDR3 is TGTGCCAGCAGTATGGAATCCACAAGCTACGAGCAGTACTTC.

A few counts support this clone. The chain has TRBV6-1 and TRBJ1-2, with D possibly being TRBD1 (5 bases). The germline CDR1 and CDR2 sequences are MNHNS and SASEGT. The CDR3 loop spans 14 amino acids. With 3 bases removed from V and 1 base from J, the gap between germline ends came to 9 bases. CDR3 in DNA: TGTGCCAGCAGTGAGGACGGGGGTAACTATGGCTACACCTTC. The encoded protein is CASSEDGGNYGYTF.

This clone has just a few counts. The chain combines TRBV14 with TRBJ2-3, with D perhaps TRBD2 (6 bases). This CDR3 has 16 amino acids. Germline CDR1 reads SGHDN; CDR2 reads FVKESK. Trimming removed 0 bases from V and 0 bases from J, with 10 bases in between. CDR3 DNA sequence: TGTGCCAGCAGCCAAGAGCGGGGAACGAGCACAGATACGCAGTATTTT. The encoded protein is CASSQERGTSTDTQYF.

The chain recombines TRBV7-2 with TRBJ1-2, with D possibly TRBD1 on 6 matching bases. This CDR3 has 16 amino acids. V was trimmed by 2 bases and J by 2 bases, leaving 15 bases between them. CDR1 and CDR2 (germline): SGHTA, FQGNSA. The CDR3 protein is CASSLQSGGSNYGYTF. Written as DNA, the CDR3 is TGTGCCAGCAGCTTACAGTCGGGGGGCTCCAACTATGGCTACACCTTC.

CDR3 region: CASGRAGAHEQFF. CDR3 nucleotides: TGCGCCAGCGGGCGCGCGGGGGCTCATGAGCAGTTCTTC. The chain carries TRBV10-1 and TRBJ2-1; D perhaps matches TRBD2 (7 bases). The CDR3 is 13 amino acids. The V gene's germline CDR1 is WNHNN and CDR2 SYGVQD (reference sequence). V was trimmed by 8 bases and J by 8 bases, leaving 16 bases between them.

This clone was found a few times. The chain has TRBV9 and TRBJ1-6; D unclear. CDR1 and CDR2 from the germline V gene are SGDLS and YYNGEE. This CDR3 has 14 residues. V was shortened by 0 bases and J by 6 bases, with 7 bases between the two germline ends. CDR3 sequence: CASSVVASNSPLHF. DNA for the CDR3: TGTGCCAGCAGCGTAGTGGCCAGTAATTCACCCCTCCACTTT.

This clone was detected a few times. The genes are TRBV7-2 and TRBJ2-1; D unclear. This CDR3 has 14 amino acids. V was shortened by 5 bases and J by 9 bases, with 17 bases between the two germline ends. CDR1 and CDR2 (germline): SGHTA, FQGNSA. In nucleotides, the CDR3 is TGTGCCAGCAGCCAATTTTATGAGGAACGTGAGCAGTTCTTC. It encodes CASSQFYEEREQFF.

In its sample, this clone was seen many times. V is TRBV29-1 and J is TRBJ1-2; no clear D. V dropped 1 base and J dropped 7 bases, with 16 bases sitting between them. The V gene's germline CDR1 is SQVTM and CDR2 ANQGSEA. The CDR3 covers 14 residues. CDR3 amino acids: CSVEAPARTAGYTF. CDR3 sequence (DNA): TGCAGCGTTGAAGCTCCGGCTAGGACTGCTGGCTACACCTTC.

This clone came up many times. J is TRBJ2-1 and V is TRBV7-2; possible D gene TRBD1, 6 bases. Trimming cost V 4 bases and J 4 bases, with 17 bases left between them. From germline, CDR1 is SGHTA and CDR2 FQGNSA. The CDR3 runs 16 residues. In DNA, the CDR3 is TGTGCCAGCAGCTCCGGACAGCTAAATACTTACAATGAGCAGTTCTTC. The encoded protein is CASSSGQLNTYNEQFF. Full variable domain (remainder filled in from reference TRBV7-2 and TRBJ2-1): GAGVSQSPSNKVTEKGKDVELRCDPISGHTALYWYRQSLGQGLEFLIYFQGNSAPDKSGLPSDRFSAERTGGSVSTLTIQRTQQEDSAVYLCASSSGQLNTYNEQFFGPGTRLTVL.

This clone came up a few times. The chain links TRBV7-2 to TRBJ2-3; D ambiguous. V lost 3 bases to trimming and J lost 4 bases, with 14 bases between them. The V gene's germline CDR1 is SGHTA and CDR2 FQGNSA. The CDR3 covers 15 residues. CDR3: CASSLVGQFADTQYF. In DNA form, the CDR3 reads TGTGCCAGCAGCTTGGTCGGGCAGTTCGCAGATACGCAGTATTTT.

This clone came up a few times. This chain connects TRBV5-1 to TRBJ1-5, with D hard to call. Trimming stripped 0 bases from V and 1 base from J, with 11 bases between. The V gene's germline CDR1 is SGHRS and CDR2 YFSETQ. The CDR3 totals 16 residues. CDR3 residues: CASSLDAGASNQPQHF. CDR3 bases: TGCGCCAGCAGCTTGGATGCGGGAGCCAGCAATCAGCCCCAGCATTTT. The complete variable domain, with remaining parts taken from reference TRBV5-1 and TRBJ1-5, reads KAGVTQTPRYLIKTRGQQVTLSCSPISGHRSVSWYQQTPGQGLQFLFEYFSETQRNKGNFPGRFSGRQFSNSRSEMNVSTLELGDSALYLCASSLDAGASNQPQHFGDGTRLSIL.

This clone was observed a handful of times. The V gene is TRBV27, the J gene TRBJ2-3; 7 positions agree with TRBD2. This CDR3 has 17 amino acids. Per the germline V gene, CDR1 is MNHEY and CDR2 is SMNVEV (reference sequence). V was pared by 6 bases and J by 1 base, with 13 bases of the junction left unmatched. The CDR3 nucleotides are TGTGCCAGCAGGCGACCGGAAGGGAGGGTGGGCACAGATACGCAGTATTTT. As protein: CASRRPEGRVGTDTQYF.

The chain has TRBV7-7 and TRBJ2-2; D is unresolved. The length of the CDR3 is 14 residues. Deletions cut 0 bases from V and 1 base from J, with 3 bases between. Germline V lookup: CDR1 SSHAT, CDR2 FNYEAQ (reference sequence). The CDR3 sequence: CASSLAQNTGELFF. The CDR3, as DNA: TGTGCCAGCAGCTTAGCGCAGAACACCGGGGAGCTGTTTTTT. The entire variable domain, with the rest obtained from reference TRBV7-7 and TRBJ2-2, is as follows: GAGVSQSPRYKVTKRGQDVTLRCDPISSHATLYWYQQALGQGPEFLTYFNYEAQPDKSGLPSDRFSAERPEGSISTLTIQRTEQRDSAMYRCASSLAQNTGELFFGEGSRLTVL.

This clone has a handful of counts. Being one base from a much bigger clone, this may be a read error. The rearrangement joins TRBV7-6 to TRBJ2-5; 8 bases agree with TRBD1. Germline loops: CDR1 SGHVS, CDR2 FNYEAQ. The CDR3 sequence is 14 residues long. After removal of 5 bases from V and 1 base from J, the junction contained 3 bases not matched to a gene. CDR3 bases: TGTGCCAGCAGCCACGGACAGGGCCAAGAGACCCAGTACTTC. Its protein is CASSHGQGQETQYF.

This chain connects TRBV7-8 to TRBJ2-2; weak D call: TRBD2 (6 bases). Per germline, CDR1 SGHVS and CDR2 FQNEAQ. With 0 bases removed from V and 5 bases from J, the gap between germline ends came to 13 bases. The CDR3 length is 16 residues. CDR3 nucleotide sequence: TGTGCCAGCAGCTTAGCTGCGGGGCAGGGAACCGGGGAGCTGTTTTTT. Amino acid sequence: CASSLAAGQGTGELFF.

The sample holds a few counts of this clone. Other DNA sequences of this sample code for an identical CDR3. The DNA for the CDR3 is TGTGCCAGCAGTCCGCAAAACACCGGGGAGCTGTTTTTT. Its translation is CASSPQNTGELFF. V usage is TRBV6-1 and J usage is TRBJ2-2; D remains ambiguous. Germline loops: CDR1 MNHNS, CDR2 SASEGT. V gave up 5 bases and J gave up 2 bases, with 6 bases separating them. The CDR3 is 13 amino acids.

The chain employs TRBV30 and TRBJ1-2; D possibly corresponds to TRBD1 (6 bases). Trimming cost V 4 bases and J 1 base, with 16 bases left between them. The CDR3 is 15 amino acids. Germline values: CDR1 GTSNPN, CDR2 SVGIG (reference sequence). CDR3 residues: CAWTLGGHNNYGYTF. CDR3 bases: TGTGCCTGGACCCTAGGGGGTCACAATAACTATGGCTACACCTTC. Looking up the rest from reference TRBV30 and TRBJ1-2 gives the full variable domain: SQTIHQWPATLVQPVGSPLSLECTVEGTSNPNLYWYRQAAGRGLQLLFYSVGIGQISSEVPQNLSASRPQDRQFILSSKKLLLSDSGFYLCAWTLGGHNNYGYTFGSGTRLTVV.

On this clone: Other DNA sequences in the sample encode the same CDR3. This chain uses TRBV7-2 with TRBJ2-5, with D hard to call. Germline V gene sequence: CDR1 SGHTA, CDR2 FQGNSA. The V end lost 1 base, the J end lost 4 bases, and 4 bases lay between the germline ends. The CDR3 runs to 12 residues. CDR3 sequence: CASSLGRETQYF. For the CDR3, the DNA is TGTGCCAGCAGCTTAGGGAGAGAGACCCAGTACTTC.

About this clone itself: Other DNA sequences in the sample encode the same CDR3. This chain connects TRBV7-2 to TRBJ2-5; a possible D gene is TRBD1 (6 bases). Germline V gene lookup returns CDR1 SGHTA and CDR2 FQGNSA. The CDR3 runs 13 residues. Trimming took off 3 bases at V and 2 bases at J, with 7 bases between the two ends. In nucleotides, the CDR3 is TGTGCCAGCAGCTTGGGACAACAAGAGACCCAGTACTTC. The encoded protein is CASSLGQQETQYF. Complete variable domain (other parts from reference TRBV7-2 and TRBJ2-5): GAGVSQSPSNKVTEKGKDVELRCDPISGHTALYWYRQSLGQGLEFLIYFQGNSAPDKSGLPSDRFSAERTGGSVSTLTIQRTQQEDSAVYLCASSLGQQETQYFGPGTRLLVL.

The chain joins TRBV9 to TRBJ2-6; D unclear. Trimming pared 4 bases from V and 3 bases from J, leaving 17 bases between. The CDR3 spans 17 residues. Germline CDR1 and CDR2: SGDLS and YYNGEE. In DNA, the CDR3 is TGTGCCAGCAGCCTTATGGACGGTAGGGTTGGGGCCAACGTCCTGACTTTC. Its protein product is CASSLMDGRVGANVLTF.

This clone was observed a few times. This chain links TRBV4-1 with TRBJ1-6; 7 positions match TRBD1. The length of the CDR3 is 16 residues. The trim removed 3 bases at V and 6 bases at J, leaving 8 bases unmatched. Germline V gives CDR1 MGHRA, CDR2 YSYEKL. The CDR3: CASSQEIPGGNSPLHF. CDR3 DNA: TGCGCCAGCAGCCAGGAAATCCCAGGGGGTAATTCACCCCTCCACTTT.